There are a few counts of the clone carrying this T cell receptor (beta chain). The CDR3 runs 18 residues. The entry originates in a study of T-cell memory formation after mild COVID-19. TCRdb reanalysed the 5' RACE reads using MiXCR and keeps one entry per CDR3 protein. In the table there are roughly 410,000 distinct CDR3 sequences, 20% to 30% of which are singletons. The genes are TRBV1 and TRBJ2-5; no check of the table's D call, TRBD2, against the DNA was made. TRBV1 is a known pseudogene. The TCR originated in an adult woman who had mild COVID-19 (a few samples of this study predate the infection). Cell type and time point are not known. Sample: PBMCs or a T cell subset sorted from them (not recorded which). The CDR3 region is CTSSQKQSGRARCETQYF. Written as DNA, the CDR3 is TGCACCAGCAGCCAGAAACAGAGCGGGAGGGCCCGTTGTGAGACCCAGTACTTC.